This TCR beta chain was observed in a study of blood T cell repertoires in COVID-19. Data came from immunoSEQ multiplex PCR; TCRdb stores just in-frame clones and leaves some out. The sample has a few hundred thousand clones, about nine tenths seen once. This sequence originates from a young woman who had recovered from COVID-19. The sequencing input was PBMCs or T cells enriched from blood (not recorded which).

CDR3: CASSTQGTYEQYF. The CDR3 DNA reads as TGTGCCAGTAGTACACAGGGAACCTACGAGCAGTACTTC. This chain uses TRBV19 with TRBJ2-7; a weak D match, TRBD1 (6 bases). Germline CDR1 and CDR2: LNHDA and SQIVND (reference sequence). This CDR3 is built from 13 residues. V gave up 4 bases and J gave up 2 bases, with 9 bases separating them.